This T cell receptor beta chain was recorded in a study of sequential checkpoint blockade in melanoma (dated by TCRdb to the late 2010s). With respect to the entire study: Patients were randomized 1:1 to first-line nivolumab followed by ipilimumab (arm A) or ipilimumab followed by nivolumab (arm B). Both trial sequences were followed by maintenance nivolumab. TCRbeta immunosequencing was performed on DNA from 91 pretreatment melanoma tumor samples. Roughly 23 patients had matched tumor biopsies taken before treatment and at week 13, after single-agent nivolumab (arm A) or ipilimumab (arm B). Around 80% of the matched pre- and post-treatment tumor biopsy pairs came from the same lesion.

The immunoSEQ Assay was used to immunosequence TCRbeta CDR3 regions from genomic DNA. Before high-throughput sequencing, the genomic DNA was amplified using bias-controlled multiplex PCR. As for the original processing: To quantify the absolute abundance of each unique TCRbeta CDR3 region, the sequences were collapsed and filtered. Clonality, defined as 1 minus Pielou's evenness, was calculated using only productive rearrangements. Tumor T-cell fraction was calculated by normalizing TCRbeta template counts to the amount of usable DNA, which was estimated from several housekeeping genes. A previously published method was used to identify clones whose frequencies were significantly greater in on-treatment samples than in baseline samples. The table was pulled from immuneACCESS by TCRdb, which kept in-frame rearrangements only. Such tables lose some clones; where checked, under half of the loss comes from unresolved V genes, and the rest has no known cause. That table gives V, J and clone size, and the DNA gave D and trimming. The sample yields 35,000 to 40,000 clones; 30% to 35% were counted once. Of the sample, 1.6% is held by the ten largest clones.

About this clone: Its target antigen remains unknown. Per-base quality was not reported, and no clone a single base away is much larger than it.

Beyond this particular receptor, the publication reports: Patients with increases in tumor T-cell fraction and clonality by week 13 were approximately 30 times more likely to achieve clinical benefit. Tumor T-cell fraction and clonality were correlated with PD-L1 staining and CD8+ T-cell counts, but not with mutational load. Validation of the response-prediction model combining TCR metrics and mutation burden is needed in larger, independent patient cohorts. Among patients in arm A, the nivolumab-first arm, pretreatment tumor TIL clonality was associated with response (P = .04). Within-arm analyses of tumor T-cell fraction were limited by small sample sizes and reduced statistical power.

In light of the paper, this sample's treatment or condition label describes: randomized to nivolumab then ipilimumab (arm A) or the reverse (arm B). None of the trial patients had been given prior DNA-damaging chemotherapy. Samples were obtained from patients with melanoma enrolled in CheckMate 064, a randomized, open-label phase II trial of sequential checkpoint blockade. Genomic DNA from formalin-fixed paraffin-embedded (FFPE) tissue samples served as the input for tumor TCR sequencing. Sequenced here: tumor tissue (inferred from file names), sampled from a patient given nivolumab and ipilimumab in sequence. This TCR was recovered from a human donor with melanoma.

The CDR3 has the sequence CASSPLGIWDNKNIQYF. The base sequence is TGTGCCAGCTCACCTTTGGGAATATGGGATAACAAAAACATTCAGTACTTC. Rearrangement joined TRBV18 to TRBJ2-4; a confident D gene designation cannot be given. Between the V and J ends, shortened by 3 bases and 3 bases respectively, the junction contains 18 bases. The germline V gene provides CDR1 KGHSH and CDR2 LQKENI. Taken from cysteine to phenylalanine, the CDR3 has 17 residues. Only the CDR3 region is kept as DNA, spanning 51 bases read in frame from base 1. With the rest looked up from the reference TRBV18 and TRBJ2-4 genes rather than sequenced, the full variable domain is NAGVMQNPRHLVRRRGQEARLRCSPMKGHSHVYWYRQLPEEGLKFMVYLQKENIIDESGMPKERFSAEFPKEGPSILRIQQVVRGDSAAYFCASSPLGIWDNKNIQYFGAGTRLSVL.